A selection of T cell receptor beta chains follows, all from one sample in a study of T cell changes during pregnancy in multiple sclerosis. Repertoires were generated with immunoSEQ multiplex PCR, while TCRdb's copy carries only in-frame clones and drops some. The data hold 50,000 to 65,000 clones, with around nine tenths observed a single time. Sequenced material: CD8+ T cells from peripheral blood mononuclear cells, taken before pregnancy. All receptors derive from a female donor with multiple sclerosis, enrolled in a pregnancy study. CDR3s include the opening cysteine and the closing phenylalanine or tryptophan. A D gene is named only where the DNA matches it firmly. Expanded clones are given a class, and other clones once, few, many or no size at all.

V gene	clone size	J gene	D gene	CDR3 DNA	CDR3 protein
TRBV27	.	TRBJ2-7	.	TGTGCCAGCAGTTTTGTTACAGGGTCGGTGGAGCAGTACTTC	CASSFVTGSVEQYF
TRBV7-7	once	TRBJ1-1	.	TGTGCCAGCAGCGAATCGTACAGCACTGAAGCTTTCTTT	CASSESYSTEAFF
TRBV6-6	.	TRBJ1-6	.	TGTGCCAGCAGTTACACTAGACCGAAGTATAATTCACCCCTCCACTTT	CASSYTRPKYNSPLHF
TRBV27	.	TRBJ2-7	TRBD2	TGTGCCAGCAGCCCCGTGGGGGGGACCCCCTACGAGCAGTACTTC	CASSPVGGTPYEQYF
TRBV11-2	.	TRBJ1-1	.	TGTGCCAGCAGCTTATCGGGACAAGGGGCTGGCCCTGAAGCTTTCTTT	CASSLSGQGAGPEAFF
TRBV7-9	.	TRBJ2-7	.	TGTGCCAGCAGCTCTTTGGGGGGACTCCGAACCTACGAGCAGTACTTC	CASSSLGGLRTYEQYF
TRBV7-3	.	TRBJ2-1	TRBD1	TGTGCCAGCAGCGAAAATGGAGCCGGGACAGGGGAGTTCTTC	CASSENGAGTGEFF
TRBV11-1	.	TRBJ2-3	TRBD2	TGTGCCAGCAGCTTAGGGGGACTAGCTTTGGCAGATACGCAGTATTTT	CASSLGGLALADTQYF
TRBV7-3	.	TRBJ1-2	.	TGTGCCAGCAGCGACCTCGGGATAGACTACACCTTC	CASSDLGIDYTF
TRBV5-6	.	TRBJ1-2	.	TGTGCCAGCAGCTTGGCCGGGGGCTACACCTTC	CASSLAGGYTF
TRBV6-1	.	TRBJ2-7	.	TGTGCCAGCAGTGAAAATCCGACAGGATTCTACGAGCAGTACTTC	CASSENPTGFYEQYF
TRBV5-6	once	TRBJ1-4	.	TGTGCCAGCAGCACGAGTACGGAGTCCCGAACTAATGAAAAACTGTTTTTT	CASSTSTESRTNEKLFF
TRBV20-1	.	TRBJ2-7	.	TGCAGTGCTAGAGATGGGCACGAGCAGTACTTC	CSARDGHEQYF
TRBV6-5	.	TRBJ2-7	TRBD1	TGTGCCAGCAGTGACTCGGACAGGGGCGAGCAGTACTTC	CASSDSDRGEQYF
TRBV5-6	.	TRBJ1-3	TRBD1	TGTGCCAGCAGCAGGGACAGGGGTTACTCTGGAAACACCATATATTTT	CASSRDRGYSGNTIYF
TRBV27	.	TRBJ2-7	TRBD1	TGTGCCAGCAGTTACCCGGGACAGGGCCTTTCCTACGAGCAGTACTTC	CASSYPGQGLSYEQYF
TRBV7-2	.	TRBJ2-7	TRBD1	TGTGCCAGCAGCTTAGGACAGGGGCCCGATTGGGACGAGCAGTACTTC	CASSLGQGPDWDEQYF
TRBV27	once	TRBJ2-2	.	TGTGCCACCTCACGGTGGGGGCGGCCGAACACCGGGGAGCTGTTTTTT	CATSRWGRPNTGELFF
TRBV19	.	TRBJ2-7	TRBD2	TGTGCCAGTAGTTGGACTAGCGGGGGGGAAGGAGACGAGCAGTACTTC	CASSWTSGGEGDEQYF
TRBV4-2	.	TRBJ2-1	.	TGTGCCAGCAGGCTTGAAGGGCGGGCGGCCTACAATGAGCAGTTCTTC	CASRLEGRAAYNEQFF
TRBV9	.	TRBJ2-3	TRBD2	TGTGCCAGCAGCGTAACCTTACTAGCGGGGGGGGCAGATACGCAGTATTTT	CASSVTLLAGGADTQYF
TRBV7-3	once	TRBJ1-4	.	TGTGCCAGCAGACTAGCGACCGAGGTGGGAGAAAAACTGTTTTTT	CASRLATEVGEKLFF
TRBV4-3	.	TRBJ1-2	.	TGCGCCAGCAGCCAAGATGAGGTCTTTAACTATGGCTACACCTTC	CASSQDEVFNYGYTF
TRBV9	.	TRBJ2-7	TRBD2	TGTGCCAGCAGTAGCGGGGGGGCCTTCGAGCAGTACTTC	CASSSGGAFEQYF
TRBV18	.	TRBJ1-2	.	TGTGCCAGCTCACCACGATACAGCTATGGCTACACCTTC	CASSPRYSYGYTF
TRBV7-7	once	TRBJ1-2	.	TGTGCCAGCAGCCCAATAAAGGCGGGCTTGGATGGCTACACCTTC	CASSPIKAGLDGYTF
TRBV7-6	.	TRBJ1-1	.	TGTGCCAGCAGCTTACTTTCCCCTGAAGCTTTCTTT	CASSLLSPEAFF
TRBV4-3	once	TRBJ2-7	TRBD1	TGCGCCAGCAGCCAAGGGGTGAGCAGGGGGCACGAGCAGTACTTC	CASSQGVSRGHEQYF
TRBV5-1	.	TRBJ2-2	.	TGCGCCAGCAGCTTGTTTGCCGGGGGCACCGGGGAGCTGTTTTTT	CASSLFAGGTGELFF
TRBV6-1	.	TRBJ2-5	TRBD2	TGTGCCAGCAGTGAGGGGAGGAGCGGGGGCTGGATGGAGACCCAGTACTTC	CASSEGRSGGWMETQYF
TRBV15	.	TRBJ1-2	TRBD1	TGTGCCACCAGCAGAGATGACAGGGGCTCCCTCGGGGGTGGCTACACCTTC	CATSRDDRGSLGGGYTF
TRBV9	.	TRBJ2-7	.	TGTGCCAGCAGCGAGACAGGTGGTTCCTACGAGCAGTACTTC	CASSETGGSYEQYF
TRBV5-1	once	TRBJ1-2	.	TGCGCCAGCAGCTTGGGACCAGGGGATGGCTACACCTTC	CASSLGPGDGYTF
TRBV7-6	.	TRBJ1-1	.	TGTGCCAGCAGCTTAGCGGACAGAAGTGAAGCTTTCTTT	CASSLADRSEAFF
TRBV9	.	TRBJ2-7	.	TGTGCCAGCAGCTCCTCCGGAGGGCTGGCTACCTACGAGCAGTACTTC	CASSSSGGLATYEQYF
TRBV12-5	.	TRBJ1-5	TRBD1	TGTGCTAGTGGCTGGACAGGTCGAGGAGTACAGCCCCAGCATTTT	CASGWTGRGVQPQHF
TRBV23-1	.	TRBJ1-5	.	TGCGCCAGCAGTCGGCCACAGGCTTACTGCAATCAGCCCCAGCATTTT	CASSRPQAYCNQPQHF
TRBV2	.	TRBJ1-5	.	TGTGCCAGCACTACCGAAGGGGGTAGTATTGAGCCCCAGCATTTT	CASTTEGGSIEPQHF
TRBV6-5	.	TRBJ2-5	TRBD2	TGTGCCAGCAGCCCGCGGGGGATCCAAGAGACCCAGTACTTC	CASSPRGIQETQYF
TRBV9	.	TRBJ1-1	.	TGTGCCAGCAGCGTAGGGGCGAACACTGAAGCTTTCTTT	CASSVGANTEAFF
TRBV6-5	.	TRBJ2-2	.	TGTGCCAGCAGTTACTCTTGGACTTCCACCGGGGAGCTGTTTTTT	CASSYSWTSTGELFF
TRBV6-1	once	TRBJ1-1	.	TGTGCCAGCAGTGATCGGGGTGTAACTGAAGCTTTCTTT	CASSDRGVTEAFF
TRBV25-1	.	TRBJ1-1	.	TGTGCCAGCAGTGCGGGAAGCACTGAAGCTTTCTTT	CASSAGSTEAFF